This T cell receptor beta chain emerged from a study of T cell responses to AZD1222 COVID-19 vaccine. This CDR3 comprises 13 residues. CDR1 is MDHEN, CDR2 SYDVKM, per germline. V was pared by 6 bases and J by 4 bases, with 11 bases between. Produced via immunoSEQ multiplex PCR; TCRdb's table is partial and in-frame only. The data hold some 120,000 clones, with 85% to 95% observed a single time. This clonotype was sampled from an adult in good health. This specimen consisted of peripheral blood, obtained on day 0 of AZD1222 vaccination. This rearrangement joins TRBV28 to TRBJ2-3; tentative D call: TRBD1 (5 bases). The CDR3 nucleotides are TGTGCCAGCAGCCGACCGACAGCAGATACGCAGTATTTT. It translates to CASSRPTADTQYF.